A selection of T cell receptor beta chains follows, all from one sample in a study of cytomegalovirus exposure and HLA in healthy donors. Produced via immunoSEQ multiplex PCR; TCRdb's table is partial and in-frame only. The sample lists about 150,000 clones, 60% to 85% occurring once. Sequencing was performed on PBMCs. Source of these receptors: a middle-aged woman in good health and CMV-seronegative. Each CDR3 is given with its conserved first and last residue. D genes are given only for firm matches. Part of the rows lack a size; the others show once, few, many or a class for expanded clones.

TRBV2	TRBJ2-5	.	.	CASWHNHQETQYF	TGTGCCAGCTGGCATAACCACCAAGAGACCCAGTACTTC
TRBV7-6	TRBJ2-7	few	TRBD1	CASTGGDSYEQYF	TGTGCCAGCACAGGGGGCGACTCCTACGAGCAGTACTTC
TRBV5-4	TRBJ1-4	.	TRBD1	CASSAGDRGGEKLFF	TGTGCCAGCAGCGCCGGAGACAGGGGGGGGGAAAAACTGTTTTTT
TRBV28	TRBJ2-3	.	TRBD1	CASSLQGGAFTDTQYF	TGTGCCAGCAGTTTACAAGGGGGCGCCTTCACAGATACGCAGTATTTT
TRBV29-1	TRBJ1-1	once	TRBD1	CSVETGEERTEAFF	TGCAGCGTTGAAACAGGGGAGGAAAGGACTGAAGCTTTCTTT
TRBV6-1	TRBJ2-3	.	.	CASSDPLWGVGTDTQYF	TGTGCCAGCAGTGATCCATTGTGGGGAGTAGGCACAGATACGCAGTATTTT
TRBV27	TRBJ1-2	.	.	CASSLGGANYGYTF	TGTGCCAGCAGTTTGGGGGGGGCTAACTATGGCTACACCTTC
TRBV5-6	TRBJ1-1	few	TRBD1	CASSLYDRVRLAFF	TGTGCCAGCAGTTTATACGACAGGGTTAGGTTAGCTTTCTTT
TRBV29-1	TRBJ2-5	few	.	CSATTSGGETQYF	TGCAGCGCTACGACTAGTGGGGGGGAGACCCAGTACTTC
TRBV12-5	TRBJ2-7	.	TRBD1	CASGWGQGANEQYF	TGTGCTAGTGGATGGGGACAGGGGGCCAACGAGCAGTACTTC
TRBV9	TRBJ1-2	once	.	CASSALDRVPRGYGYTF	TGTGCCAGCAGCGCCCTGGACAGAGTTCCGAGGGGCTATGGCTACACCTTC
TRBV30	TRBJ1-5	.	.	CAWNQGIVSNQPQHF	TGTGCCTGGAACCAGGGAATTGTGTCCAATCAGCCCCAGCATTTT
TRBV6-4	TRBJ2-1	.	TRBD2	CASSDKVAGGPREQFF	TGTGCCAGCAGTGACAAGGTAGCGGGAGGGCCGCGGGAGCAGTTCTTC
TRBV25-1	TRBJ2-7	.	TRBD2	CASSEAGGRARVEQYF	TGTGCCAGCAGTGAAGCGGGCGGGAGGGCCAGAGTGGAGCAGTACTTC
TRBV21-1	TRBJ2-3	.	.	CASSKFTPSTDTQYF	TGTGCCAGCAGCAAATTCACACCAAGCACAGATACGCAGTATTTT
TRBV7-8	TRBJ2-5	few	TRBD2	CASSFLGLAGGGEQETQYF	TGTGCCAGCAGCTTCCTGGGACTAGCGGGAGGAGGGGAGCAAGAGACCCAGTACTTC
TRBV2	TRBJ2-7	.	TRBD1	CASSYRGNPAYEQYF	TGTGCCAGCAGTTACAGGGGAAATCCCGCCTACGAGCAGTACTTC
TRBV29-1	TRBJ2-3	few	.	CSAWSAGSTDTQYF	TGCAGCGCTTGGTCCGCGGGTTCCACAGATACGCAGTATTTT
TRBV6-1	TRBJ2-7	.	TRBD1	CASTLRGGSGLEQYF	TGTGCCAGCACCCTCCGAGGGGGCTCTGGGTTGGAGCAGTACTTC
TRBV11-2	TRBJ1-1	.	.	CASSPVINTEAFF	TGTGCCAGCAGCCCGGTCATTAACACTGAAGCTTTCTTT
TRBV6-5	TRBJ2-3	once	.	CASRSPGQSTDTQYF	TGTGCCAGCAGGTCCCCAGGACAGAGCACAGATACGCAGTATTTT
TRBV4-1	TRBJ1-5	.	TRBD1	CASSPGQGPNQPQHF	TGCGCCAGCAGCCCAGGACAGGGGCCTAATCAGCCCCAGCATTTT
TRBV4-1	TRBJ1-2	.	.	CASSQDGREWWGYTF	TGCGCCAGCAGCCAAGATGGCAGGGAATGGTGGGGCTACACCTTC
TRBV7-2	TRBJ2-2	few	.	CASSYIPGQNTGELFF	TGTGCCAGCAGCTACATCCCGGGACAGAACACCGGGGAGCTGTTTTTT